Listed here is a single TCR beta chain. Antigen unknown. Both 60 Vbeta primers and 13 Jbeta primers went into the PCR. Source study methods: Later work found 74 million or so unique TCR beta chains, with approximately 12 million shared. Sequencing used immunoSEQ multiplex PCR; TCRdb keeps in-frame clones, though not all of them. Clonal size and the V and J genes are those of that table, whereas D and trimming came from the DNA. The sample shows roughly 100,000 clones, roughly 80% of them seen only once. This record comes from a study of cytomegalovirus exposure and HLA in healthy donors. The V and J ends lost 0 bases and 5 bases, in that order; junction bases with no gene match: 4. CDR3 size: 16 residues. CDR1 LNHDA and CDR2 SQIVND come from the germline V gene (reference sequence). Study-level points and caveats: A link between a missense DCLRE1C variant and TCR beta V- and J-gene trimming emerged from a later analysis.

The sample taken for sequencing was PBMCs. The chain employs TRBV19 and TRBJ1-6; 7 positions match TRBD1. This receptor was obtained from a woman aged 40 to 50 in good health and CMV-seropositive. CDR3 region: CASSIETGWHNSPLHF. DNA of the CDR3: TGTGCCAGTAGTATAGAGACAGGGTGGCATAATTCACCCCTCCACTTT.